One sample yielded the 8 T cell receptor beta chains listed below, sequenced in a study of neoadjuvant anti-PD-1 for oral cavity cancer. Clones were sequenced by immunoSEQ multiplex PCR, and TCRdb holds only the in-frame ones, with some missing. The table includes about 72,000 clones, 65% to 85% detected once. Source: PBMCs, taken before nivolumab (anti-PD-1) treatment. Receptors originate from a person between 40 and 79 years old with oral cavity squamous cell carcinoma.

This clone came up once. The chain is built from TRBV5-8 and TRBJ2-1, with 8 bases identical to TRBD1. Trimming took 4 bases from V and 2 from J; bases not matched to a gene: 8. CDR1 SGHTS and CDR2 YDEGEE come from the germline V gene. The CDR3 contains 16 residues. The CDR3 loop is CASSPMDRDAYNEQFF. In nucleotides, the CDR3 is TGTGCCAGCAGCCCAATGGACAGGGACGCCTACAATGAGCAGTTCTTC.

The genes are TRBV7-6 and TRBJ2-1, with no clear D. V lost 0 bases, J lost 0 bases, and 9 bases lay in between. This CDR3 comprises 16 residues. Germline V gives CDR1 SGHVS, CDR2 FNYEAQ. This CDR3 is CASSLADPGSYNEQFF. CDR3 DNA: TGTGCCAGCAGCTTAGCAGACCCGGGCTCCTACAATGAGCAGTTCTTC.

The V and J genes are TRBV5-4 and TRBJ1-4; D is possibly TRBD1 (6 bases). Germline V gene data show CDR1 as SGHNT and CDR2 as YYREEE (reference sequence). The CDR3 spans 14 residues. The V and J ends lost 4 bases and 5 bases respectively, with 12 bases between them. CDR3 sequence reads: CASSLQGTNEKLFF. As DNA, the CDR3 is TGTGCCAGCAGCCTACAGGGTACAAATGAAAAACTGTTTTTT.

The chain combines TRBV7-2 with TRBJ2-1; 12 bases are a match to TRBD2. Looked up from germline, CDR1 is SGHTA and CDR2 is FQGNSA. CDR3 size: 16 residues. Trimming removed 4 bases from V and 4 bases from J; junction bases left unmatched: 5. DNA for the CDR3: TGTGCCAGCAGCTACCCTGGACTAGCGGGATACAATGAGCAGTTCTTC. This encodes CASSYPGLAGYNEQFF.

This chain connects TRBV5-1 to TRBJ1-1; weak D call: TRBD1 (5 bases). The V gene lost 1 base and the J gene lost 5 bases, with 12 bases spanning the gap. The CDR3 extends over 14 amino acids. The germline gives CDR1 SGHRS, CDR2 YFSETQ. The CDR3 loop reads CASSLYRGGTEAFF. The CDR3 coding sequence is TGCGCCAGCAGCTTGTATAGGGGAGGTACTGAAGCTTTCTTT. Full variable domain (remainder filled in from reference TRBV5-1 and TRBJ1-1): KAGVTQTPRYLIKTRGQQVTLSCSPISGHRSVSWYQQTPGQGLQFLFEYFSETQRNKGNFPGRFSGRQFSNSRSEMNVSTLELGDSALYLCASSLYRGGTEAFFGQGTRLTVV.

In its sample, this clone was seen once. The rearrangement links TRBV5-8 to TRBJ1-1; possible D gene TRBD1, 6 bases. Deletions cut 3 bases from V and 4 bases from J, with 13 bases between. This CDR3 has 14 residues. Germline V gives CDR1 SGHTS, CDR2 YDEGEE. CDR3 bases: TGTGCCAGCAGCTCCCAGTCGGGGGCCACTGAAGCTTTCTTT. It encodes CASSSQSGATEAFF.

J is TRBJ2-7 and V is TRBV10-2, with D perhaps matching TRBD1 (5 bases). Germline CDR1 and CDR2: WSHSY and SAAADI. The CDR3 is 13 residues long. Trimming pared 6 bases from V and 3 bases from J, leaving 12 bases between. The CDR3 loop reads CASSSGSHYEQYF. For the CDR3, the DNA is TGCGCCAGCAGCTCAGGGTCTCACTACGAGCAGTACTTC.

In DNA, the CDR3 is TGTGCCAGCAGTTACGGGGACAACGAGCAGTACTTC. Its translation is CASSYGDNEQYF. V is TRBV6-6 and J is TRBJ2-7, with a tentative D call TRBD1 (6 bases). Per germline, CDR1 MNHNY and CDR2 SVGAGI (reference sequence). The germline V and J ends were trimmed by 2 bases and 5 bases, with 7 bases remaining between them. The CDR3 extends over 12 amino acids.